This passage covers 3 T cell receptor beta chains from one sample sequenced in a study of blood T cell repertoires in COVID-19. Libraries were prepared by immunoSEQ multiplex PCR; TCRdb keeps only in-frame clonotypes and omits some of them. The sample lists about 82,000 clones, about four fifths seen once, with approximately 15% in the top ten. Material: peripheral blood. These receptors all come from a woman between 55 and 75 years old with acute or convalescent COVID-19.

V usage is TRBV5-1 and J usage is TRBJ2-5; 8 nucleotides align to TRBD2. The germline V gene has CDR1 SGHRS and CDR2 YFSETQ. CDR3 length equals 16 residues. Trimming cost V 5 bases and J 3 bases; bases outside gene matches: 12. CDR3 in DNA: TGCGCCAGCAGTCCCACCATCCCGGGACTAGAAGAGACCCAGTACTTC. Translated: CASSPTIPGLEETQYF.

J is TRBJ2-7 and V is TRBV28; 11 nucleotides align to TRBD2. Unmatched junction bases numbered 8, after V lost 9 bases and J lost 7 bases. Germline V CDR1 and CDR2: MDHEN, SYDVKM. The CDR3 sequence is 13 residues long. DNA for the CDR3: TGTGCCAGTGTAGCGGGAGGGCCGAGTGAGCAGTACTTC. Translating it yields CASVAGGPSEQYF.

V is TRBV4-3 and J is TRBJ2-1, with a tentative D call TRBD1 (5 bases). The CDR3 runs to 15 residues. Germline V lookup: CDR1 LGHNA, CDR2 YSLEER. V was clipped by 0 bases and J by 0 bases, with 6 bases between them. The CDR3 DNA reads as TGCGCCAGCAGCCAAGACAGGGCCTCCTACAATGAGCAGTTCTTC. This encodes CASSQDRASYNEQFF.